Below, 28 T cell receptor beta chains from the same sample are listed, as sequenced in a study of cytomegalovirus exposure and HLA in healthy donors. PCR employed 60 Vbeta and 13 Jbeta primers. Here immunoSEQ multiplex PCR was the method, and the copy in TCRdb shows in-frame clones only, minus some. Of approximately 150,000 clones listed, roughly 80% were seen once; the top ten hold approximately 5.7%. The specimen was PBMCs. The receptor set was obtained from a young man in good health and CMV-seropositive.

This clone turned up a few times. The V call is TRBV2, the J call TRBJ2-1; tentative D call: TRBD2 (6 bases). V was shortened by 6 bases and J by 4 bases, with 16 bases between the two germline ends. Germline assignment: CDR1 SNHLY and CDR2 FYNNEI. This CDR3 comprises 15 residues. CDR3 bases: TGTGCCAGCAGGCCCCGGGAGAATGCGTACAATGAGCAGTTCTTC. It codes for CASRPRENAYNEQFF.

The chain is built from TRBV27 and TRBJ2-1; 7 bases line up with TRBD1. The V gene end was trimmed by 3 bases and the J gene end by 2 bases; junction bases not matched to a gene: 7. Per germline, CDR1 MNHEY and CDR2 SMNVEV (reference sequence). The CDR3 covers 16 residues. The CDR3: CASSFKGAWTYNEQFF. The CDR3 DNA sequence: TGTGCCAGCAGTTTTAAGGGGGCGTGGACCTACAATGAGCAGTTCTTC.

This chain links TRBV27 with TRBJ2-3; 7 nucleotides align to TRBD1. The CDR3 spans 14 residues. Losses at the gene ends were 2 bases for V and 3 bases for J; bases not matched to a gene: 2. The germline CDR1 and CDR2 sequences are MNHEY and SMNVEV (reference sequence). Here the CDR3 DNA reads TGTGCCAGCAGTTTAGACAGGGCTACAGATACGCAGTATTTT. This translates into CASSLDRATDTQYF.

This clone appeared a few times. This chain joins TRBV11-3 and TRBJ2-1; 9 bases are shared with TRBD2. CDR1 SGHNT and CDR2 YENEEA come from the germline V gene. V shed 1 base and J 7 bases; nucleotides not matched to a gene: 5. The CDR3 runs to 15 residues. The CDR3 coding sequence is TGTGCCAGCAGCTTAGGAGGGACTAGCCGGAATGAGCAGTTCTTC. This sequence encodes CASSLGGTSRNEQFF.

CDR3 residues: CASSLAGEGLAFF. The CDR3 bases are TGTGCCAGCAGCCTGGCGGGGGAGGGGTTGGCTTTCTTT. V gene TRBV13 combines with J gene TRBJ1-1; weak D call: TRBD1 (5 bases). Germline loops: CDR1 PRHDT, CDR2 FYEKMQ (reference sequence). Trimming removed 5 bases from V and 11 bases from J, with 18 bases in between. CDR3 length: 13 amino acids.

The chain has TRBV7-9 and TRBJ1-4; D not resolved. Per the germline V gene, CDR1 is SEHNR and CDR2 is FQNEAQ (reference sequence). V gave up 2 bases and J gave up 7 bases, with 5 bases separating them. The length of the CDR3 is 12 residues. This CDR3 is CASSLPGEKLFF. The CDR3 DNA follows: TGTGCCAGCAGCTTACCGGGTGAAAAACTGTTTTTT.

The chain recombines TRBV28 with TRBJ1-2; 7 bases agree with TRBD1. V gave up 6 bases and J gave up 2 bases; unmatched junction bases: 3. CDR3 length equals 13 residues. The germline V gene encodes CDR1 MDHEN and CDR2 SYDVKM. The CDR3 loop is CASRKTGNYGYTF. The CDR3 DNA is TGTGCCAGCAGGAAGACAGGGAACTATGGCTACACCTTC.

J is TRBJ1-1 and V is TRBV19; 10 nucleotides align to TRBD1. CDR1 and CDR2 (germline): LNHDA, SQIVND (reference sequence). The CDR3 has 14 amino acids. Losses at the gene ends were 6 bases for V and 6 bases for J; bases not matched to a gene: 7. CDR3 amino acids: CASRWGQGQPEAFF. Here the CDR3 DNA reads TGTGCCAGTAGATGGGGACAGGGGCAGCCTGAAGCTTTCTTT. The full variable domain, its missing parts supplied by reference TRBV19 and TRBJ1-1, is DGGITQSPKYLFRKEGQNVTLSCEQNLNHDAMYWYRQDPGQGLRLIYYSQIVNDFQKGDIAEGYSVSREKKESFPLTVTSAQKNPTAFYLCASRWGQGQPEAFFGQGTRLTVV.

CDR3 coding DNA: TGTGCCATCAGTGAAGGTGGGACAGGGAGCCAGCCCCAGCATTTT. Residues: CAISEGGTGSQPQHF. The J gene is TRBJ1-5, the V gene TRBV10-3, with 9 bases fitting TRBD1. The CDR3 spans 15 residues. Germline V gives CDR1 ENHRY, CDR2 SYGVKD. The V and J ends lost 3 bases and 7 bases, in that order; junction bases with no gene match: 7.

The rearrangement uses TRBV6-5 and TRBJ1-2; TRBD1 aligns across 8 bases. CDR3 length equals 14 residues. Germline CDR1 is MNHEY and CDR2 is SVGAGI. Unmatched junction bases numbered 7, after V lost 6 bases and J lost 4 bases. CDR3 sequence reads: CASSRTGQSYGYTF. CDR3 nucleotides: TGTGCCAGCAGCCGGACAGGGCAAAGCTATGGCTACACCTTC.

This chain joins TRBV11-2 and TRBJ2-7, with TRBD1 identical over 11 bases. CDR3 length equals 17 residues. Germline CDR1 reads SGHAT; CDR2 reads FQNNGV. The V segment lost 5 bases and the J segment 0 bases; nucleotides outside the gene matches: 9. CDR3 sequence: CASSRTGGGPSSYEQYF. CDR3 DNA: TGTGCCAGCAGCCGGACAGGGGGCGGCCCTAGCTCCTACGAGCAGTACTTC.

CDR3 coding DNA: TGTGCCAGCAGCTCCGGGAGGCTTTATCAGCCCCAGCATTTT. It yields the protein CASSSGRLYQPQHF. This rearrangement joins TRBV5-6 to TRBJ1-5; no clear D. The CDR3 totals 14 residues. Germline lookup yields CDR1 SGHDT and CDR2 YYEEEE. Trimming removed 3 bases at V and 5 bases at J, with 12 bases between.

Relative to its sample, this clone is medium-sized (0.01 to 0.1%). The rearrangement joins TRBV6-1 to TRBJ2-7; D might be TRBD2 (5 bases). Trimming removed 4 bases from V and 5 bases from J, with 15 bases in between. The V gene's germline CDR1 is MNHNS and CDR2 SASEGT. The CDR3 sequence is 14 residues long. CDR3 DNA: TGTGCCAGCAGTGCTCGAGGGAGTTGGAACGAGCAGTACTTC. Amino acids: CASSARGSWNEQYF.

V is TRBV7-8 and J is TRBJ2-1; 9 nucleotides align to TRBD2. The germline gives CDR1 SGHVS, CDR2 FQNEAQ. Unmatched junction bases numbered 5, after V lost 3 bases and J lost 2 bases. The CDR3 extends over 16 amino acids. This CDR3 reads CASSFERGDAYNEQFF. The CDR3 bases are TGTGCCAGCAGCTTCGAGCGGGGGGACGCCTACAATGAGCAGTTCTTC.

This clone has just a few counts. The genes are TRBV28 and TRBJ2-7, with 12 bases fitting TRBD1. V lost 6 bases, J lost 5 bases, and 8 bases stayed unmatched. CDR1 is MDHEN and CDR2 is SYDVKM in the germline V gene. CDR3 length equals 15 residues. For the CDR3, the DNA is TGTGCCAGCAGATCTACCGGGACAGGGGGCGACGAGCAGTACTTC. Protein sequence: CASRSTGTGGDEQYF.

The CDR3 is CASRGLAGVHEQFF. CDR3 nucleotides: TGTGCCAGCAGAGGACTAGCGGGAGTCCATGAGCAGTTCTTC. The chain combines TRBV21-1 with TRBJ2-1; the table's D call of TRBD2 was not tested on the DNA. TRBV21-1 is listed as a pseudogene. The CDR3 loop spans 14 amino acids.

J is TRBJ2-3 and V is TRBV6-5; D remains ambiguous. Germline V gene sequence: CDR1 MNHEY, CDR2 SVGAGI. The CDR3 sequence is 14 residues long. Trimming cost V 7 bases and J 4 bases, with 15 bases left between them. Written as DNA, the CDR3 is TGTGCCAGCACCATAAGCCTTGAGGCAGATACGCAGTATTTT. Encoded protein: CASTISLEADTQYF.

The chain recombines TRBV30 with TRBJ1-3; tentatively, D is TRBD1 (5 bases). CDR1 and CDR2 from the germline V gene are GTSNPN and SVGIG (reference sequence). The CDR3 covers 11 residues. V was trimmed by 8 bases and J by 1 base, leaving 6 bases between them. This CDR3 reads CARGSGNTIYF. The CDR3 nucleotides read TGTGCCCGGGGGTCTGGAAACACCATATATTTT. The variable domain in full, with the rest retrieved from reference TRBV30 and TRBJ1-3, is SQTIHQWPATLVQPVGSPLSLECTVEGTSNPNLYWYRQAAGRGLQLLFYSVGIGQISSEVPQNLSASRPQDRQFILSSKKLLLSDSGFYLCARGSGNTIYFGEGSWLTVV.

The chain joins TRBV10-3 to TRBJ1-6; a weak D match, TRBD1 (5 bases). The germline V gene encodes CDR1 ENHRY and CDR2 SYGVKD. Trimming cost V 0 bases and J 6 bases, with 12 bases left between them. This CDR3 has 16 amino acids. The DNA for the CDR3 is TGTGCCATCAGTGAGTCCTCGGGGGTTTTTAATTCACCCCTCCACTTT. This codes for CAISESSGVFNSPLHF.

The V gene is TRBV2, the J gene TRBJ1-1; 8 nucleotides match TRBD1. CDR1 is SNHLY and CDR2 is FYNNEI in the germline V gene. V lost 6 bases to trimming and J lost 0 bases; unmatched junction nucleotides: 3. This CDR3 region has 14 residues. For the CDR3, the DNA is TGTGCCAGCAGCAGGGGGCTTTTGAACACTGAAGCTTTCTTT. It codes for CASSRGLLNTEAFF. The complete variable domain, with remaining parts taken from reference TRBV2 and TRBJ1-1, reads EPEVTQTPSHQVTQMGQEVILRCVPISNHLYFYWYRQILGQKVEFLVSFYNNEISEKSEIFDDQFSVERPDGSNFTLKIRSTKLEDSAMYFCASSRGLLNTEAFFGQGTRLTVV.

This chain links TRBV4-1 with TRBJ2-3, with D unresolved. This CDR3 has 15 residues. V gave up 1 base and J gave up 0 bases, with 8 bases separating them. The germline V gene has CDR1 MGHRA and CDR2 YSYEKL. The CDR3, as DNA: TGCGCCAGCAGCCAAGTTTTTCCGAGCACAGATACGCAGTATTTT. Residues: CASSQVFPSTDTQYF.

The CDR3 protein is CAGPRSPGNTIYF. CDR3 DNA: TGTGCCGGCCCCCGAAGTCCTGGAAACACCATATATTTT. The V and J genes are TRBV19 and TRBJ1-3, with no clear D. The CDR3 loop spans 13 amino acids. V was cut by 11 bases and J by 2 bases, with 13 bases left in between. The V gene's germline CDR1 is LNHDA and CDR2 SQIVND (reference sequence).

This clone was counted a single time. CDR3: CASSSRAGDQYTQYF. Here the CDR3 DNA reads TGTGCCAGCAGCTCTAGAGCGGGAGATCAATATACGCAGTATTTT. V and J are TRBV7-9 and TRBJ2-3; TRBD2 matches 8 bases. The germline gives CDR1 SEHNR, CDR2 FQNEAQ (reference sequence). The CDR3 is 15 amino acids. J lost 7 bases, V lost 4 bases, and 10 bases had no gene match.

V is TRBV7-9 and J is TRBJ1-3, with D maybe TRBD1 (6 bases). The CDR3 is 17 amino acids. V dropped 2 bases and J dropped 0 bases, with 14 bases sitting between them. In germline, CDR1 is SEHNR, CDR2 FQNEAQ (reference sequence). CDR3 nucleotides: TGTGCCAGCAGCTTATTTTACGGGGGGCACTCTGGAAACACCATATATTTT. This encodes CASSLFYGGHSGNTIYF. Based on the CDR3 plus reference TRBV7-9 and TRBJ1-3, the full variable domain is DTGVSQNPRHKITKRGQNVTFRCDPISEHNRLYWYRQTLGQGPEFLTYFQNEAQLEKSRLLSDRFSAERPKGSFSTLEIQRTEQGDSAMYLCASSLFYGGHSGNTIYFGEGSWLTVV.

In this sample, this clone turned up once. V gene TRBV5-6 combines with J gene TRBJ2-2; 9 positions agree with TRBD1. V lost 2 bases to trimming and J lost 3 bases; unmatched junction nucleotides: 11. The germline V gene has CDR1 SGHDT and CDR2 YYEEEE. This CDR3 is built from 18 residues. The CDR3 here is CASSFSPGQGRYTGELFF. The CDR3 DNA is TGTGCCAGCAGCTTCTCTCCGGGACAGGGAAGGTACACCGGGGAGCTGTTTTTT.

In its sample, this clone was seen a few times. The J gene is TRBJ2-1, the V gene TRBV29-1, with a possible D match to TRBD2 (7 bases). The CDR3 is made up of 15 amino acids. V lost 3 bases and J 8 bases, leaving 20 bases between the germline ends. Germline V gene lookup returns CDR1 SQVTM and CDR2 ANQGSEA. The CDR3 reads CSVEWRGRADYEQFF. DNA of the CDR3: TGCAGCGTTGAGTGGAGGGGGAGGGCCGACTATGAGCAGTTCTTC.

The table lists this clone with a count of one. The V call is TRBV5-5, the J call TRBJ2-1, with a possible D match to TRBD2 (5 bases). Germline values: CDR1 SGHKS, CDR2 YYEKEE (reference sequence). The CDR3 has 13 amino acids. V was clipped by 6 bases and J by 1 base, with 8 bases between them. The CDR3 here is CASTLASYNEQFF. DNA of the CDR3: TGTGCCAGCACTTTAGCGTCCTACAATGAGCAGTTCTTC.

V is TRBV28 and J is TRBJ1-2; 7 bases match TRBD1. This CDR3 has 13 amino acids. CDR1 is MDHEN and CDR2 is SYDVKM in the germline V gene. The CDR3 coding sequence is TGTGGCACCAGACGACAGGGAGGCATAGGCTACACCTTC. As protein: CGTRRQGGIGYTF.